The clone carrying this T cell receptor (beta chain) was seen only a few times. Its antigen is not identified. The authors ran a second PCR of about 6 to 11 cycles using a sample-barcoded 5' primer and a J-beta primer mix. All cDNA molecules were each tagged by a template-switch adaptor with 12 random nucleotides. TCRdb reanalysed the 5' RACE reads using MiXCR and keeps one entry per CDR3 protein. The profile covers around 800,000 distinct CDR3 sequences, with roughly 25% appearing a single time and under 3% taken by the ten largest. This sample was included in a study of blood T cells in healthy people across ages. Study conclusions and caveats: Both higher diversity and more naive CD4+ cells marked long-lived donors when set against aged donors.

V trimming: 2 bases; J trimming: 11 bases; junction bases outside the gene matches: 8. Germline loops: CDR1 DFQATT, CDR2 SNEGSKA (reference sequence). The CDR3 spans 12 residues. The data also belong to a second study, concerning T cells of mothers and their children.

J is TRBJ2-5 and V is TRBV20-1; 7 bases are a match to TRBD2. This clonotype originated in a boy under 18 in good health. The sequencing input was blood. CDR3: CSARRPAGEQYF. The CDR3 DNA follows: TGCAGTGCTAGACGACCGGCGGGGGAGCAGTACTTC.